Sequencing of this T cell receptor beta chain was carried out in a study of T-cell memory formation after mild COVID-19. Each CDR3 protein gets one entry after TCRdb re-called the 5' RACE reads with MiXCR. This sample has 470,000 or so distinct CDR3 sequences; roughly 20% occur once, and the top ten carry 9% to 15%. There are 13 residues in the CDR3. CDR1 and CDR2 (germline): LNHDA, SQIVND (reference sequence). Trimming took 5 bases from V and 9 from J, leaving 14 bases between them. The clonotype comes from an adult woman who had mild COVID-19 (a few samples of this study predate the infection). Cell type and time point are not known. The chain is built from TRBV19 and TRBJ2-1; D is possibly TRBD2 (6 bases). The sample comprised PBMCs or a T cell subset sorted from them (not recorded which). CDR3 sequence: CASSPTREGEQFF. The CDR3 DNA reads TGTGCCAGTAGTCCGACTAGAGAGGGTGAGCAGTTCTTC.